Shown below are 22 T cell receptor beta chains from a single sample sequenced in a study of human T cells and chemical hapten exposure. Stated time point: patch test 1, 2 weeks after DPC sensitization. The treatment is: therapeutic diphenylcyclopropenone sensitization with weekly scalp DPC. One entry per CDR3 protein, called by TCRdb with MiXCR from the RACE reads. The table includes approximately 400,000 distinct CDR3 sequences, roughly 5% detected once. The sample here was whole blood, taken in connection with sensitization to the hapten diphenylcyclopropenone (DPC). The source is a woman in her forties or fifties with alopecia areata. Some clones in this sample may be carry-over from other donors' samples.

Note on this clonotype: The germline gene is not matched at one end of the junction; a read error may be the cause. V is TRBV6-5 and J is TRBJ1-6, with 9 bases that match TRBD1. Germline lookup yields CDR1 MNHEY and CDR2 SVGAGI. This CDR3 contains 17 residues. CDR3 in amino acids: CASSYGSGQGYSSPLHF. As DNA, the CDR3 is TGTGCCAGCAGTTACGGATCGGGACAGGGTTATAGTTCACCCCTCCACTTT.

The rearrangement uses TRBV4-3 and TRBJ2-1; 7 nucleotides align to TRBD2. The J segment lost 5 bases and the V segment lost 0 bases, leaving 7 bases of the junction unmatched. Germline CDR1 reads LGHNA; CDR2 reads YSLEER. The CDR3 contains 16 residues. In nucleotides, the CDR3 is TGCGCCAGCAGCCAAGAAGTGGCTAGCGGCCACAATGAGCAGTTCTTC. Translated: CASSQEVASGHNEQFF.

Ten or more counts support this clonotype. CDR3 region: CASRQGAWEQFF. In nucleotides, the CDR3 is TGTGCCAGCAGACAGGGGGCTTGGGAGCAGTTCTTC. V is TRBV6-5 and J is TRBJ2-1; 9 bases line up with TRBD1. Germline CDR1 MNHEY, CDR2 SVGAGI. The V segment lost 6 bases and the J segment 10 bases; nucleotides outside the gene matches: 4. The CDR3 consists of 12 residues.

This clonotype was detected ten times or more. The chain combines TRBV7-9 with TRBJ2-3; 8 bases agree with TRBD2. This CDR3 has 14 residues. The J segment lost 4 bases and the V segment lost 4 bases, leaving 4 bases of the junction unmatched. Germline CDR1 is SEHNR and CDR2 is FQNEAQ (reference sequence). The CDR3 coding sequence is TGTGCCAGCAGCTCCCAGCGGGGGTCAGATACGCAGTATTTT. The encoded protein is CASSSQRGSDTQYF.

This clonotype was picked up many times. In DNA, the CDR3 is TGCGCCAGCAGCGGGGAGGGGGAAGACACTGAAGCTTTCTTT. Its translation: CASSGEGEDTEAFF. The chain is built from TRBV5-1 and TRBJ1-1; D may be TRBD1 (6 bases). CDR1 is SGHRS and CDR2 is YFSETQ in the germline V gene. V was cut by 4 bases and J by 3 bases, with 13 bases left in between. This CDR3 is 14 amino acids long.

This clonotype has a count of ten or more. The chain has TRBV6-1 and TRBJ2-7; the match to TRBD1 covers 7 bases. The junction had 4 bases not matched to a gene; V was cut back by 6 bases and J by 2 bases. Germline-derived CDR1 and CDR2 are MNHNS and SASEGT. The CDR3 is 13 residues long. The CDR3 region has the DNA TGTGCCAGCAGCGTAGACAGGGCCTACGAGCAGTACTTC. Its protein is CASSVDRAYEQYF.

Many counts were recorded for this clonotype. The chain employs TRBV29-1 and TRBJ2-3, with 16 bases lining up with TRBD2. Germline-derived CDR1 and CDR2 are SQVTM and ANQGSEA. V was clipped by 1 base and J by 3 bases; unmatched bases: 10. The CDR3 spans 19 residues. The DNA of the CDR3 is TGCAGCGTTGAAGGGATACCGGGACTAGCGGGGGGGCCAACAGATACGCAGTATTTT. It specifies CSVEGIPGLAGGPTDTQYF.

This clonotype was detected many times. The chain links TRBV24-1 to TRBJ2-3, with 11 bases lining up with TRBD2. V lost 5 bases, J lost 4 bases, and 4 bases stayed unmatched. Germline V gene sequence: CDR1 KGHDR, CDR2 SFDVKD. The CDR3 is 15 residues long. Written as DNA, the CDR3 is TGTGCCACCAGTGTACTAGCGGGAGCCGCAGATACGCAGTATTTT. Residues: CATSVLAGAADTQYF.

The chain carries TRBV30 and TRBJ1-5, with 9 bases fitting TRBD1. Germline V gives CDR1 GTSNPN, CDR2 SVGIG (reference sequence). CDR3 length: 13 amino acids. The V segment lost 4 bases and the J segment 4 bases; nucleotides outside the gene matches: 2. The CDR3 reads CAWKDRGNQPQHF. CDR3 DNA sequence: TGTGCCTGGAAGGACAGGGGAAATCAGCCCCAGCATTTT.

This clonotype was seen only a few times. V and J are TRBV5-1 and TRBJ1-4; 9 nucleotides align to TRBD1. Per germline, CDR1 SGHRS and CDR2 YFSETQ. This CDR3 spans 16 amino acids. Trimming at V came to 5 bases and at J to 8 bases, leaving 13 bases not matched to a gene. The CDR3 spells CASRTGTGTLEEKLFF. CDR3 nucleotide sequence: TGCGCCAGCAGGACCGGGACAGGGACTTTGGAAGAAAAACTGTTTTTT.

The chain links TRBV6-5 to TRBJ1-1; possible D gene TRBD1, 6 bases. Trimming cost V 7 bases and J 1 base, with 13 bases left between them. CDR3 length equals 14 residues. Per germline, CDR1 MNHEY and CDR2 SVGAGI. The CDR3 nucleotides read TGTGCCAGCATTACGACAGGAGCGAACACTGAAGCTTTCTTT. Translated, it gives CASITTGANTEAFF.

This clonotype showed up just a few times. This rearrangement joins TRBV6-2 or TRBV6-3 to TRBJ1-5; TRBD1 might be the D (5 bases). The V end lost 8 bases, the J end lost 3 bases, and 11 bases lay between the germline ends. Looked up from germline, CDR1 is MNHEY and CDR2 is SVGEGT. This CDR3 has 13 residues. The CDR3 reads CASVEGLNQPQHF. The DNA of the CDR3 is TGTGCCAGCGTGGAGGGGCTCAATCAGCCCCAGCATTTT.

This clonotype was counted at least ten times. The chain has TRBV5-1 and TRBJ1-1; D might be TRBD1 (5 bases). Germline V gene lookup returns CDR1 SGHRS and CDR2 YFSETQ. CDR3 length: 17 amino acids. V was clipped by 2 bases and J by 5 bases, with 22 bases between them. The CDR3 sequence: CASSLLLQGASGTEAFF. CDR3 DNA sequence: TGCGCCAGCAGCTTACTTCTCCAGGGCGCCAGTGGAACTGAAGCTTTCTTT.

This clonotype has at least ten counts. The CDR3 DNA reads TGTGCCAGCAGTTTTGACAGAGTGGCTCAGCCCCAGCATTTT. This gives the protein CASSFDRVAQPQHF. The J gene is TRBJ1-5, the V gene TRBV12-3 or TRBV12-4, with D maybe TRBD1 (5 bases). The CDR3 extends over 14 amino acids. V shed 3 bases and J shed 6 bases, with 12 bases lying between them.

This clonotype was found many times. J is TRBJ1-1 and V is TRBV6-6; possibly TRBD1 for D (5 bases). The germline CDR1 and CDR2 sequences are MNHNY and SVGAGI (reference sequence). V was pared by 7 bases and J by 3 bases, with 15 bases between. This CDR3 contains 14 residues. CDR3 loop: CASTEDRTYTEAFF. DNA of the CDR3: TGTGCCAGCACTGAAGACAGAACCTACACTGAAGCTTTCTTT.

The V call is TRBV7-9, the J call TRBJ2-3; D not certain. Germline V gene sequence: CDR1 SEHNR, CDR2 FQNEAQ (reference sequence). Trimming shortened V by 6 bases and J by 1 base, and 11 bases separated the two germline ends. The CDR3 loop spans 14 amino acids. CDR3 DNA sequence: TGTGCCAGCAGGCCGCCGGATGGCACAGATACGCAGTATTTT. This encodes CASRPPDGTDTQYF.

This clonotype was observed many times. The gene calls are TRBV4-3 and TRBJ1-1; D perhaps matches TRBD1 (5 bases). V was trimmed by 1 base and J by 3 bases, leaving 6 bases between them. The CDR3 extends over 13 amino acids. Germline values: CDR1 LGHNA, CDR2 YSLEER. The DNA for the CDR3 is TGCGCCAGCAGCCAAGGACAGTACACTGAAGCTTTCTTT. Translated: CASSQGQYTEAFF.

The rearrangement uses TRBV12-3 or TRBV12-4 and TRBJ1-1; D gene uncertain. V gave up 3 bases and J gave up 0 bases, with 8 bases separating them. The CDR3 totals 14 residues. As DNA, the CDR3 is TGTGCCAGCAGTTTCGGCAGCATGAACACTGAAGCTTTCTTT. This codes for CASSFGSMNTEAFF.

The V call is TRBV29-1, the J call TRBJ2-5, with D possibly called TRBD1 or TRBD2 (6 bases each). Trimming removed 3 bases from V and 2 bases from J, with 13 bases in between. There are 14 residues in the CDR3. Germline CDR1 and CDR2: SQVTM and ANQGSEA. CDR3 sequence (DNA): TGCAGCGTTGAGGGGGGCCCCTCTCAAGAGACCCAGTACTTC. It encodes CSVEGGPSQETQYF.

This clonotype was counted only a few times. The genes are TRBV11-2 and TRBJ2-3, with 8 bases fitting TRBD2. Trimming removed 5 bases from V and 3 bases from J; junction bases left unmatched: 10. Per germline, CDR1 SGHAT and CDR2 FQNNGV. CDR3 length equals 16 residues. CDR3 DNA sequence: TGTGCCAGCAGCCTTGGAGCAGCGGGAGAGACAGATACGCAGTATTTT. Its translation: CASSLGAAGETDTQYF.

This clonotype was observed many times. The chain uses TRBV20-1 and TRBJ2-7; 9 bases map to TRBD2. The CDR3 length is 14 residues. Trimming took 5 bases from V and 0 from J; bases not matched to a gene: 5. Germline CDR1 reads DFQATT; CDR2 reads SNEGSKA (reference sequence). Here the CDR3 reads CSAHNSGSSYEQYF. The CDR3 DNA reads TGCAGTGCTCACAATAGCGGGAGCTCCTACGAGCAGTACTTC.

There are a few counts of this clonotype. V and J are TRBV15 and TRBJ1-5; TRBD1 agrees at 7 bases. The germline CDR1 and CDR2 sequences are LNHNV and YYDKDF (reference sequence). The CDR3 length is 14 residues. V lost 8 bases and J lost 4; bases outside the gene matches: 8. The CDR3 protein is CATRDRPDNQPQHF. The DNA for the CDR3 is TGTGCCACCCGGGACAGACCAGATAATCAGCCCCAGCATTTT.